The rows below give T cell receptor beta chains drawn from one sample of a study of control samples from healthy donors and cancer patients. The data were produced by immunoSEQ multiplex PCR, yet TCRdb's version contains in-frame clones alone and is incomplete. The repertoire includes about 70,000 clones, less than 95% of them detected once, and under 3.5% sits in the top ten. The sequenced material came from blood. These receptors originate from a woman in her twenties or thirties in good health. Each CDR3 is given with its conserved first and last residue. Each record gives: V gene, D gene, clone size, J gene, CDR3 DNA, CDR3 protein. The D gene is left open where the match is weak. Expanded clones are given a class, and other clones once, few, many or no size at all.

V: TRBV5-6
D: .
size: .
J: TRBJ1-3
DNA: TGTGCCAGCAGCTTGTTTCTGGATTGGGGTTCAGGCTCTGGAAACACCATATATTTT
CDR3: CASSLFLDWGSGSGNTIYF

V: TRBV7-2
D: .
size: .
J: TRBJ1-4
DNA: TGTGCCACCCAACGGGCCGTAAATGAAAAACTGTTTTTT
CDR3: CATQRAVNEKLFF

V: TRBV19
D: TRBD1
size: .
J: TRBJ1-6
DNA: TGTGCCAGTAACCCGGGACAGGGGGCCTATAATTCACCCCTCCACTTT
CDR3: CASNPGQGAYNSPLHF

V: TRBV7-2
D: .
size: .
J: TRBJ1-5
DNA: TGTGCCAGCAGCACGTATAGCAATCAGCCCCAGCATTTT
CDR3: CASSTYSNQPQHF

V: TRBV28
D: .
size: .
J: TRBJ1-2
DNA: TGTGCCAGCAGGCCCCCGGAGTCCTATGGCTACACCTTC
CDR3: CASRPPESYGYTF

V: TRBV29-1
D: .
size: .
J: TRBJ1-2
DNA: TGCAGCGCTATGACCGGCAACTATGGCTACACCTTC
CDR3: CSAMTGNYGYTF

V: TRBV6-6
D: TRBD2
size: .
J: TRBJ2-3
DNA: TGTGCCAGCAGTTACCTTAGCGGGGGGACCAAAGATACGCAGTATTTT
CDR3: CASSYLSGGTKDTQYF

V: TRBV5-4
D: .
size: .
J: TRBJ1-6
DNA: TGTGCCAGCAGCACCGACCTAAATTCACCCCTCCACTTT
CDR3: CASSTDLNSPLHF

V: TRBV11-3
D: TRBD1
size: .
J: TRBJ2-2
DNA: TGTGGGACAGGGGCGGAGACCGGGGAGCTGTTTTTT
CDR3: CGTGAETGELFF

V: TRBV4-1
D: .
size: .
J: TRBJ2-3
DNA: TGCGCCAGCAGCCAAGATGGGTTTCCGGGCGGGGGCACAGATACGCAGTATTTT
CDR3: CASSQDGFPGGGTDTQYF

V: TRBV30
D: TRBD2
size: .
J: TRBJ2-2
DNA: TGTGCCTGGAAACCGGGACTAACTAAAACCGGGGAGCTGTTTTTT
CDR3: CAWKPGLTKTGELFF

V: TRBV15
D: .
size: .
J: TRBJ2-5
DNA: TGTGCCACCAGCGCAAGTTGGGAGACCCAGTACTTC
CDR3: CATSASWETQYF

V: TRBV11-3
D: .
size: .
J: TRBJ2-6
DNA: TGTGCCAGCAGCTCAACAGTTGTCTCTGGGGCCAACGTCCTGACTTTC
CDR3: CASSSTVVSGANVLTF

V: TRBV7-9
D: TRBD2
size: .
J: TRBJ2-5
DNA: TGTGCCAGCAGCACACGGACTAGCGGGGGGGCCCAAGAGACCCAGTACTTC
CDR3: CASSTRTSGGAQETQYF

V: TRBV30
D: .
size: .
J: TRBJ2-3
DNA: TGTGCCTGGAGTGTACGGGGACCGCAGTATAGCACAGATACGCAGTATTTT
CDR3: CAWSVRGPQYSTDTQYF

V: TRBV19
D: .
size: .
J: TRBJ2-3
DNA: TGTGCCAGTAGTATAAACGGGGTGGGCACAGATACGCAGTATTTT
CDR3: CASSINGVGTDTQYF

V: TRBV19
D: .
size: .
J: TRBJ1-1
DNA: TGTGCCAGTAGTAGCCGTTCGGGACAATGGGGCACTGAAGCTTTCTTT
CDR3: CASSSRSGQWGTEAFF

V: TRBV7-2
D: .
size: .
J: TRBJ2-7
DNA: TGTGCCAGCAGCCCCATCTCCCAGGGAGTAAACTACGAGCAGTACTTC
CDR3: CASSPISQGVNYEQYF

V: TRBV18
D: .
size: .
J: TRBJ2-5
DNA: TGTGCCAGCTCACCAGTATCAGGGGTTCAGGAGACCCAGTACTTC
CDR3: CASSPVSGVQETQYF

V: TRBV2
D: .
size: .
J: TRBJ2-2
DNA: TGTGCCAGCAGTTCGAGCGGGAACACCGGGGAGCTGTTTTTT
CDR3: CASSSSGNTGELFF

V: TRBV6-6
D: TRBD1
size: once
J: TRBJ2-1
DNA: TGTGCCAGCAGTCCGGACAGGGGGGTCTCCTACAATGAGCAGTTCTTC
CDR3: CASSPDRGVSYNEQFF

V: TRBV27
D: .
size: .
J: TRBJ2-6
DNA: TGTGCCAGCAGTTCTTTTTTCGGGGCGGGTCTATACGGGGCCAACGTCCTGACTTTC
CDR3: CASSSFFGAGLYGANVLTF

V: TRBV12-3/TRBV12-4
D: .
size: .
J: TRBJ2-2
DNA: TGTGCCAGCAGTTCCCAAGTAGCCGGGGAGCTGTTTTTT
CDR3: CASSSQVAGELFF

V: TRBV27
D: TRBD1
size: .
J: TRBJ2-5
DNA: TGTGCCAGCAGTCCCCGGGACAGGTTACAAGAGACCCAGTACTTC
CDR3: CASSPRDRLQETQYF

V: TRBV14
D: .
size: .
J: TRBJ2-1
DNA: TGTGCCAGCAGCCCGTTGGGACTGGCCCTTTTCTTC
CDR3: CASSPLGLALFF

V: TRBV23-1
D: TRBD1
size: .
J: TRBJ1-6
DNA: TGCGCCAGCAGTCAACCCAGGGGGGGACGACTTTTGTGGAATTCACCCCTCCACTTT
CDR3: CASSQPRGGRLLWNSPLHF

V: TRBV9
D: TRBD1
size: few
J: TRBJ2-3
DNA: TGTGCCAGTTCCACGATTACAGGGGCCCCAGGGGATACGCAGTATTTT
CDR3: CASSTITGAPGDTQYF

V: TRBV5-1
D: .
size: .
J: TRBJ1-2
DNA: TGCGCCAGCAGCCGCAGGGGTTCTTTTACCGAGGGGTTCCGCTATGGCTACACCTTC
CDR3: CASSRRGSFTEGFRYGYTF

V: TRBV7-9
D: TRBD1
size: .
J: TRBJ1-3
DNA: TGTGCCAGCAGATCAAACGGACAGGGGTCTGGAAACACCATATATTTT
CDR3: CASRSNGQGSGNTIYF

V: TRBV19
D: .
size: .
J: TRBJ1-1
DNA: TGTGCCAGTAGTATCGGGGCGAACACTGAAGCTTTCTTT
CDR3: CASSIGANTEAFF

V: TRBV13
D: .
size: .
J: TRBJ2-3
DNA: TGTGCCAGCAGCTACTACCTGGGTGCAGATACGCAGTATTTT
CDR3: CASSYYLGADTQYF

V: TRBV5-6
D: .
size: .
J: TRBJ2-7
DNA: TGTGCCAGCAGCTTGATTCAGAATCACGAGCAGTACTTC
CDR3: CASSLIQNHEQYF

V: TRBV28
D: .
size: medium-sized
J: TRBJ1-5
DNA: TGTGCCAGCAGTTTCAGCGGGCGTAGCAATCAGCCCCAGCATTTT
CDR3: CASSFSGRSNQPQHF

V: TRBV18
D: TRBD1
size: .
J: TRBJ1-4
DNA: TGTGCCAGCTCACCAGTACAGGGGGAAAAACTGTTTTTT
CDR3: CASSPVQGEKLFF

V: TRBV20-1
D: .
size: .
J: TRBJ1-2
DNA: TGCAGTGCTCCTTGGGAATATGGCTACACCTTC
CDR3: CSAPWEYGYTF